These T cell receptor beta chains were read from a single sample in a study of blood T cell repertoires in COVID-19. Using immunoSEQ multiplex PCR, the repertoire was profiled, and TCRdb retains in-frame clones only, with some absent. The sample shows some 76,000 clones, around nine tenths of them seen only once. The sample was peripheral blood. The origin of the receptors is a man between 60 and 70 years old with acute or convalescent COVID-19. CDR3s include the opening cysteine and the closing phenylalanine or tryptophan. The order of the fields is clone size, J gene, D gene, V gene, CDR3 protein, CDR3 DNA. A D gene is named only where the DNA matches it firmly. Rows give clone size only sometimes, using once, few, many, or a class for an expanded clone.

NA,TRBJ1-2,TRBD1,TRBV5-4,CASSALRQGIYGYTF,TGTGCCAGCAGCGCACTTCGACAGGGCATTTATGGCTACACCTTC
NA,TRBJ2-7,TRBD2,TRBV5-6,CASSAGLAAREQYF,TGTGCCAGCAGCGCGGGACTAGCTGCCCGCGAGCAGTACTTC
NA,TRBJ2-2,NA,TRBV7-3,CASSSQAHGVNTGELFF,TGTGCCAGCAGCTCACAGGCCCATGGAGTGAACACCGGGGAGCTGTTTTTT
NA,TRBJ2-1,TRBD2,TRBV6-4,CASSERGQQFF,TGTGCCAGCAGCGAGCGGGGGCAGCAGTTCTTC
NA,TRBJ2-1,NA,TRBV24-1,CATSEMTDTEQFF,TGTGCCACCAGTGAGATGACAGATACTGAGCAGTTCTTC
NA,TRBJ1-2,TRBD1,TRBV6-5,CASRKQGLDYGYTF,TGTGCCAGCAGGAAACAGGGGTTGGACTATGGCTACACCTTC
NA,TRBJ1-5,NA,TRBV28,CASSLAGNQPQHF,TGTGCCAGCAGTTTGGCAGGCAATCAGCCCCAGCATTTT
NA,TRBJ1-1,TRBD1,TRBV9,CASSRTGKTEAFF,TGTGCCAGCAGCCGGACAGGGAAGACTGAAGCTTTCTTT
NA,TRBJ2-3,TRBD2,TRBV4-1,CASSQEGGTAAGTDTQYF,TGCGCCAGCAGCCAAGAGGGGGGGACGGCAGCGGGCACAGATACGCAGTATTTT
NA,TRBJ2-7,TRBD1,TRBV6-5,CASRGQDLTRQYF,TGTGCCAGCAGGGGACAGGACCTTACGAGGCAGTACTTC
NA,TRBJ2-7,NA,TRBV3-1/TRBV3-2,CASSHGDYEQYF,TGTGCCAGCAGCCACGGGGACTACGAGCAGTACTTC
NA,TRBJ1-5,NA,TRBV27,CASSLRGLSNQPQHF,TGTGCCAGCAGTTTACGAGGACTTAGCAATCAGCCCCAGCATTTT
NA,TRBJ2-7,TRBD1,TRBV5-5,CASSSTGAVSGEQYF,TGTGCCAGCAGCTCCACAGGGGCCGTCAGCGGCGAGCAGTACTTC
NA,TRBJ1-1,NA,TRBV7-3,CASSLNPGVRTEAFF,TGTGCCAGCAGCTTGAATCCAGGGGTGAGGACTGAAGCTTTCTTT
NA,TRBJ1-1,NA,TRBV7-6,CASSLGTAFEGEAFF,TGTGCCAGCAGCTTAGGGACAGCCTTTGAAGGTGAAGCTTTCTTT
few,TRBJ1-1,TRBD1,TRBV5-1,CASSLAGTGVNTEAFF,TGCGCCAGCAGCTTGGCCGGGACAGGAGTGAACACTGAAGCTTTCTTT
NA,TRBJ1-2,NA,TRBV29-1,CSARDRRNNYGYTF,TGCAGCGCCCGAGACAGGCGGAATAACTATGGCTACACCTTC
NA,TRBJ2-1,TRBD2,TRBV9,CASSVEGERGGREQFF,TGTGCCAGCAGCGTAGAAGGCGAGCGGGGGGGCCGTGAGCAGTTCTTC